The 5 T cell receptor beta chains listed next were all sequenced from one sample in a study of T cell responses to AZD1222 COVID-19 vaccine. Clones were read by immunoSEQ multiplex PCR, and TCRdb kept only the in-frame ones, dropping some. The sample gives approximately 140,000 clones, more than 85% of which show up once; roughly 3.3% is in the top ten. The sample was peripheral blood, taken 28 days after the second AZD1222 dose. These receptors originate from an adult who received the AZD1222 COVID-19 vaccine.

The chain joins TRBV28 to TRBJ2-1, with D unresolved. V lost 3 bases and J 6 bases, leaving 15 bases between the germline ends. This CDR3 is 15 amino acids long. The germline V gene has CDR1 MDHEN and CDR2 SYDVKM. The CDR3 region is CASSFLGKESNEQFF. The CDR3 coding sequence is TGTGCCAGCAGTTTTCTGGGCAAGGAGTCCAATGAGCAGTTCTTC.

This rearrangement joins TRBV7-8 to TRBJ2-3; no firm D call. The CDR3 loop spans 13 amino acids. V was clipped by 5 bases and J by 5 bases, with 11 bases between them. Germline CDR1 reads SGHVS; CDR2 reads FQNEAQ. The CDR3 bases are TGTGCCAGCAGCACGAGAGGTGGAGATACGCAGTATTTT. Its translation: CASSTRGGDTQYF.

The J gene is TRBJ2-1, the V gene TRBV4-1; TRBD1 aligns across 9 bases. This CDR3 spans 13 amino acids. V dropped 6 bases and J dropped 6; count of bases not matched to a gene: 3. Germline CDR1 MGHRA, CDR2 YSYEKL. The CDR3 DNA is TGCGCCAGCAGGCTGACAGGGGGCAATGAGCAGTTCTTC. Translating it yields CASRLTGGNEQFF.

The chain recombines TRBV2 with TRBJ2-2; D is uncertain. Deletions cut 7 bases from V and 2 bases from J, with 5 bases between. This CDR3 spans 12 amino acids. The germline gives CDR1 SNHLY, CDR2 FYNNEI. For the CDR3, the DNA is TGTGCCAGCAAACCCAACACCGGGGAGCTGTTTTTT. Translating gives CASKPNTGELFF. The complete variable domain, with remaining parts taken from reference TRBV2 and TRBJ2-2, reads EPEVTQTPSHQVTQMGQEVILRCVPISNHLYFYWYRQILGQKVEFLVSFYNNEISEKSEIFDDQFSVERPDGSNFTLKIRSTKLEDSAMYFCASKPNTGELFFGEGSRLTVL.

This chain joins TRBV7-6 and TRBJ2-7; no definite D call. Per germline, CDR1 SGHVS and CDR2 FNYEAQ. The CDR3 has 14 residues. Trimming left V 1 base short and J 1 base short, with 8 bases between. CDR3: CASSLGQVSYEQYF. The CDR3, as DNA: TGTGCCAGCAGCTTAGGGCAGGTTTCCTACGAGCAGTACTTC.